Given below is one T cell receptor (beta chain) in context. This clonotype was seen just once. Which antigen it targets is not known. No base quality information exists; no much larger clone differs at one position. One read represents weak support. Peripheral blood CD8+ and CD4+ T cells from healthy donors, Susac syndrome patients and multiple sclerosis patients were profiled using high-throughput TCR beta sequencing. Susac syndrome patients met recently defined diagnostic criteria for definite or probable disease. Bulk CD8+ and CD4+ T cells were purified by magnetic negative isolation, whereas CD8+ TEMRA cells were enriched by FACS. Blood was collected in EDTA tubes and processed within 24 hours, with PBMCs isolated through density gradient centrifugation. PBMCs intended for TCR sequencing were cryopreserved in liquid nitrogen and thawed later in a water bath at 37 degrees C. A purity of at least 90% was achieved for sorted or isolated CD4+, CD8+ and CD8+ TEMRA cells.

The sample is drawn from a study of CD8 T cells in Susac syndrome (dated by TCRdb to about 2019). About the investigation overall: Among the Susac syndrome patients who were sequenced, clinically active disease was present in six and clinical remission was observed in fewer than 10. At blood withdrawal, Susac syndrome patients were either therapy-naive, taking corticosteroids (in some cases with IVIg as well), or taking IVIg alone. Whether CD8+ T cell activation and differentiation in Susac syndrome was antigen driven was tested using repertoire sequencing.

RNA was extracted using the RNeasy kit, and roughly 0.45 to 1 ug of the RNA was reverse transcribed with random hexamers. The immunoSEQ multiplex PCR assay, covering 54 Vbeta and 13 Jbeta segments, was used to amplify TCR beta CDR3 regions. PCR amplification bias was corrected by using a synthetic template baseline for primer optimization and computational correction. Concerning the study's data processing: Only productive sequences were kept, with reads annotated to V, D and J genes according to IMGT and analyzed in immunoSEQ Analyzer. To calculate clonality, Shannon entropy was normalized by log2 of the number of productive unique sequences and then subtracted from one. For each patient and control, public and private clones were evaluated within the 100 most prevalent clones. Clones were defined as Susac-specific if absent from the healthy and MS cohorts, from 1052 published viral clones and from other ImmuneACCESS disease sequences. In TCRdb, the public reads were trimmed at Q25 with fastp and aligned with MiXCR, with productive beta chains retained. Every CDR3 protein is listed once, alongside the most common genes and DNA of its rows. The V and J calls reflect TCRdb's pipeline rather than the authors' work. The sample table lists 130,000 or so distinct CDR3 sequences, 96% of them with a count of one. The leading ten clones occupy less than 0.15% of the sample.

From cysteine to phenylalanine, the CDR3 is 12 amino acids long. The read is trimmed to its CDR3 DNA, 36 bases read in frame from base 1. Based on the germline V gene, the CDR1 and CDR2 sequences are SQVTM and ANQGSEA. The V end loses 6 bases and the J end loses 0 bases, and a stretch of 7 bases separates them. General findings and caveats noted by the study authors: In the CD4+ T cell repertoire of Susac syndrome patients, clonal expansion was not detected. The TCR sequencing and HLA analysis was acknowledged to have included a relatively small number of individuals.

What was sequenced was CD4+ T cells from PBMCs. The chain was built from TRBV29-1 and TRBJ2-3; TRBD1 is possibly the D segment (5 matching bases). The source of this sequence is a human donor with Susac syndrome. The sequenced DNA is TGCAGCGTCCACAGGAGCACAGATACGCAGTATTTT. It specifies CSVHRSTDTQYF.